The rows below give T cell receptor beta chains drawn from one sample of a study of T-cell memory formation after mild COVID-19. TCRdb re-called the 5' RACE reads with MiXCR, one entry per CDR3 protein. The sample records approximately 65,000 distinct CDR3 sequences, roughly 17% being singletons. The sequencing sample was made of PBMCs or a T cell subset sorted from them (not recorded which). These receptors all come from an adult woman who had mild COVID-19 (a few samples of this study predate the infection). Cell type and time point are not known. The CDR3 runs from the conserved cysteine through the conserved F or W. D genes are given only for firm matches. Where a row states a size, it is once, few, many or the class of an expanded clone; other rows omit it.

d_gene: TRBD1
j_gene: TRBJ1-1
v_gene: TRBV20-1
abundance: -
CDR3nt: TGCAGTGCTAGGGGGGACAGGGTGAACACTGAAGCTTTCTTT
CDR3aa: CSARGDRVNTEAFF

d_gene: TRBD1
j_gene: TRBJ1-2
v_gene: TRBV7-9
abundance: -
CDR3nt: TGTGCCAGCAGCTTAGGAGACAGGGTATATGGCTACACCTTC
CDR3aa: CASSLGDRVYGYTF

d_gene: -
j_gene: TRBJ1-6
v_gene: TRBV5-1
abundance: -
CDR3nt: TGCGCCAGCAGCCGTCGGGTGACCGAAGAGAATTCACCCCTCCACTTT
CDR3aa: CASSRRVTEENSPLHF

d_gene: -
j_gene: TRBJ2-7
v_gene: TRBV27
abundance: few
CDR3nt: TGTGCCAGCCAGGGCCCGACAAGCCCCTACGAGCAGTACTTC
CDR3aa: CASQGPTSPYEQYF

d_gene: -
j_gene: TRBJ2-7
v_gene: TRBV4-1
abundance: many
CDR3nt: TGCGCCAGCAGCCACGGGACTGACTACGAGCAGTACTTC
CDR3aa: CASSHGTDYEQYF

d_gene: -
j_gene: TRBJ1-1
v_gene: TRBV9
abundance: -
CDR3nt: TGTGCCAGCAGCGTCGGACACCTCGAGGCTGAAGCTTTCTTT
CDR3aa: CASSVGHLEAEAFF

d_gene: -
j_gene: TRBJ1-1
v_gene: TRBV7-6
abundance: -
CDR3nt: TGTGCCAGCAGCTACGGGGGGAACATTGAAGCTTTCTTT
CDR3aa: CASSYGGNIEAFF

d_gene: TRBD2
j_gene: TRBJ2-7
v_gene: TRBV27
abundance: many
CDR3nt: TGTGCCAGCAGTTTAGCGGGAGGGCCCTACGAGCAGTACTTC
CDR3aa: CASSLAGGPYEQYF

d_gene: TRBD2
j_gene: TRBJ2-3
v_gene: TRBV15
abundance: few
CDR3nt: TGTGCCACCAGCAGAGGGACTAGCGGGGGGGCTGATACGCAGTATTTT
CDR3aa: CATSRGTSGGADTQYF

d_gene: -
j_gene: TRBJ2-1
v_gene: TRBV29-1
abundance: -
CDR3nt: TGCAGCGTTGCGGCGGGGGCGGCTGGCAATGAGCAGTTCTTC
CDR3aa: CSVAAGAAGNEQFF

d_gene: TRBD2
j_gene: TRBJ2-7
v_gene: TRBV11-3
abundance: -
CDR3nt: TGTGCCAGCAGCTTAGATCTGGGGGGAGGGCCCCACGAGCAGTACTTC
CDR3aa: CASSLDLGGGPHEQYF

d_gene: -
j_gene: TRBJ2-7
v_gene: TRBV12-3/TRBV12-4
abundance: -
CDR3nt: TGTGCCAGCAGTCCCTCGGACAAGAGTACCTACGAGCAGTACTTC
CDR3aa: CASSPSDKSTYEQYF

d_gene: -
j_gene: TRBJ2-7
v_gene: TRBV4-1
abundance: -
CDR3nt: TGCGCCAGCAGCGGCGGTGAGAACGAGCAGTACTTC
CDR3aa: CASSGGENEQYF

d_gene: -
j_gene: TRBJ2-1
v_gene: TRBV2
abundance: few
CDR3nt: TGTGCCAGCAGTGGTGGGAGCTCCTACAATGAGCAGTTCTTC
CDR3aa: CASSGGSSYNEQFF

d_gene: -
j_gene: TRBJ1-1
v_gene: TRBV7-9
abundance: few
CDR3nt: TGTGCCAGCAGCTCGCGGGGCTACACTGAAGCTTTCTTT
CDR3aa: CASSSRGYTEAFF

d_gene: TRBD2
j_gene: TRBJ2-7
v_gene: TRBV18
abundance: few
CDR3nt: TGTGCCAGCTCACCCGGGACTAGCGGGAGGTACGAGCAGTACTTC
CDR3aa: CASSPGTSGRYEQYF

d_gene: -
j_gene: TRBJ1-6
v_gene: TRBV19
abundance: once
CDR3nt: TGTGCCAGTAGTGACCTAGACCGCCTGAAGAGCTCCTATAATTCACCCCTCCACTTT
CDR3aa: CASSDLDRLKSSYNSPLHF

d_gene: -
j_gene: TRBJ2-1
v_gene: TRBV7-9
abundance: few
CDR3nt: TGTGCCAGCAGCCTGGGTCTCGGACTTCGCGGCTACAATGAGCAGTTCTTC
CDR3aa: CASSLGLGLRGYNEQFF

d_gene: -
j_gene: TRBJ2-3
v_gene: TRBV24-1
abundance: few
CDR3nt: TGTGCCACCAGTGATTTGTGGGACGGCACAGATACGCAGTATTTT
CDR3aa: CATSDLWDGTDTQYF

d_gene: -
j_gene: TRBJ2-7
v_gene: TRBV12-3/TRBV12-4
abundance: -
CDR3nt: TGTGCCAGCAGTTTTGTTGTCTCCAGATACGAGCAGTACTTC
CDR3aa: CASSFVVSRYEQYF

d_gene: -
j_gene: TRBJ2-6
v_gene: TRBV2
abundance: -
CDR3nt: TGTGCCAGCAGTGAAGCCCCCCTGGGACGCTTCTCTGGGGCCAACGTCCTGACTTTC
CDR3aa: CASSEAPLGRFSGANVLTF

d_gene: TRBD2
j_gene: TRBJ2-1
v_gene: TRBV20-1
abundance: -
CDR3nt: TGCAGTGCTAGGGGGACTAGCGGTAGCTCCTACAATGAGCAGTTCTTC
CDR3aa: CSARGTSGSSYNEQFF